The T cell receptor (beta chain) under discussion was sequenced for a study of precursors of human CD4 cytotoxic T cells (dated 2018 in TCRdb). With regard to the full study: The bulk TCR-seq analysis covered CD4+ memory subsets from 14 donors in total. Sequences for both the TCRalpha and TCRbeta chains came out of the TCR-seq analysis of about 13 donors (table S7).

Sequencing used an Illumina MiSeq. The paper's data handling went like this. Repertoire diversity was measured with the Shannon-Wiener index computed in VDJtools. Expanded TCRbeta clonotypes were defined as those with a clonotype frequency of at least 3. TCRdb handled the public reads itself, with Q25 trimming in fastp and clone calling in MiXCR, and kept productive beta chains. One record per CDR3 amino acid sequence lists the most common genes and DNA. These V and J calls derive from TCRdb rather than the authors' analysis. Across this sample there are several hundred distinct CDR3 sequences, with roughly 15% seen only once. Roughly an eighth of the sample rests with the top ten. What the study reported, not specific to this receptor: Expanded effector clonotypes made up a larger fraction of IL-7Rhigh TEMRA clonotypes than of TEM or TCM clonotypes. IL-7Rhigh and IL-7R- TEMRA subsets showed more restricted TCR repertoires, with lower diversity and more expanded clonotypes, than TCM and TEM subsets. The authors noted that a human observational design cannot definitively establish the direction of differentiation between precursor and effector cells. Only 13 of the 14 donors were included in some bulk TCR-seq comparisons, suggesting that not every subset was available for every donor.

This clonotype was seen a handful of times. There is no known antigen for this receptor. Base qualities are not at hand, and no much larger clone is one base apart. Taken from the germline V gene, the CDR1 and CDR2 loops are SQVTM and ANQGSEA. Trimming takes 1 base from V and 2 bases from J, and the germline ends sit 16 bases apart. From the cysteine up to the phenylalanine, the CDR3 has a length of 16 residues. This entry keeps only the CDR3 DNA: 48 bases, framed from base 1. To test a precursor-effector relationship among CD4 cytotoxic T cells, bulk UMI-based TCR sequencing was performed on four sorted CD4+ memory subsets (TCM, TEM, IL-7Rhigh TEMRA, IL-7R- TEMRA). Cells were obtained from peripheral blood mononuclear cells that had been isolated from human blood.

Here the chain combines TRBV29-1 and TRBJ2-3; the best D guess is TRBD2, with 6 bases matching. This receptor was identified in a human donor in good health. Sequences were obtained from memory CD4+ T cells from blood (PBMCs). This receptor has the CDR3 CSVEGPGLPYTDTQYF. The nucleotides read TGCAGCGTTGAAGGACCGGGACTGCCTTACACAGATACGCAGTATTTT.